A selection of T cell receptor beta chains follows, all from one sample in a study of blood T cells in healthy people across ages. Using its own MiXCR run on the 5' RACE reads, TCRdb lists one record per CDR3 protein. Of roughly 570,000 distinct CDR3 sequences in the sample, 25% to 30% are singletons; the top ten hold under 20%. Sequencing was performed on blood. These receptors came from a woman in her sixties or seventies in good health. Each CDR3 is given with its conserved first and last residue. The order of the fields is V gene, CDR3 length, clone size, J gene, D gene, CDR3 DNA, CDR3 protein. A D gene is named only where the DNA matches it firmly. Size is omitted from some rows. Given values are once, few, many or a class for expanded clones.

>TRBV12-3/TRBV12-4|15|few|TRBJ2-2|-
TGTGCCAGCAGTGAATGGGGTGGGGTCGCCGGGGAGCTGTTTTTT
CASSEWGGVAGELFF
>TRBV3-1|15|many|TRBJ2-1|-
TGTGCCAGCAGCCAGGGGCCGTTCCTGGGCAATGAGCAGTTCTTC
CASSQGPFLGNEQFF
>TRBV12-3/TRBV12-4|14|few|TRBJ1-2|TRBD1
TGTGCCAGCAGACTATCGGACAGGAACTATGGCTACACCTTC
CASRLSDRNYGYTF
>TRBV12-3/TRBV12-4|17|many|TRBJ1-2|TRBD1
TGTGCCAGCAGTCCCGGACAGGGCCCGACCGTTTTCTATGGCTACACCTTC
CASSPGQGPTVFYGYTF
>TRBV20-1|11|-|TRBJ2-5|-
TGCAGTGCTAGTCAAAAAGAGACCCAGTACTTC
CSASQKETQYF
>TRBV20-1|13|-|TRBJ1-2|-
TGCAGTGCTGCACAGGGAAAAGGCTATGGCTACACCTTC
CSAAQGKGYGYTF
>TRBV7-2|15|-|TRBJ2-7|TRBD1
TGTGCCAGCAGCTTAGATCAGGGGGCCACCTACGAGCAGTACTTC
CASSLDQGATYEQYF
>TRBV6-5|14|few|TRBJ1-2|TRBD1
TGTGCCAGCGGCCGGGACAGGGGGTTTTATGGCTACACCTTC
CASGRDRGFYGYTF
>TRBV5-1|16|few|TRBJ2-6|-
TGCACCAGCAGCTTGGATAGGGTCTCTGGGGCCAACGTCCTGACTTTC
CTSSLDRVSGANVLTF
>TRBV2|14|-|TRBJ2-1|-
TGTGCCAGCAGTGAAGGGAGCCAGGCGATTGAGCAGTTCTTC
CASSEGSQAIEQFF
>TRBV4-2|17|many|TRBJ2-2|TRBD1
TGTGCCAGCAGCCAAAAGGGACAGGCGGGTAGCACCGGGGAGCTGTTTTTT
CASSQKGQAGSTGELFF
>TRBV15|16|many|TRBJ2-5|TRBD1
TGTGCCACCAGCAGAACCAAGGGACAGGCCGAGGGGACCCAGTACTTC
CATSRTKGQAEGTQYF
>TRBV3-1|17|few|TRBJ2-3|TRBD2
TGTGCCAGCAGCCATCGCCCCAACGCGGGGGGCACAGATACGCAGTATTTT
CASSHRPNAGGTDTQYF
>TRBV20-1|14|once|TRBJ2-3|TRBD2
TGCAGTGGGACTAGCGGGGGACTCTCAGATACGCAGTATTTT
CSGTSGGLSDTQYF
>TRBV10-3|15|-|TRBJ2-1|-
TGTGCCATCAGTGTTGGCGGGGTCACCTACAATGAGCAGTTCTTC
CAISVGGVTYNEQFF
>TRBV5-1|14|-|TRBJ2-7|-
TGCGCCAGCAGCTCCAGGGTCCCCTCCTACGAGCAGTACTTC
CASSSRVPSYEQYF
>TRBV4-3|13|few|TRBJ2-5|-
TGCGCCAGCAGCCGAATTCTTCAAGAGACCCAGTACTTC
CASSRILQETQYF
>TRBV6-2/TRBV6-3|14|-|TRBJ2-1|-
TGTGCCAGCAGGAACCAGGGACCCTACAATGAGCAGTTCTTC
CASRNQGPYNEQFF
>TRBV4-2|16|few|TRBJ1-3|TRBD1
TGTGCCAGCAGCCAAGTCGGACAGGGGGTTGGAAACACCATATATTTT
CASSQVGQGVGNTIYF
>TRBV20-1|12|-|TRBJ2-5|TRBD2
TGCAGTGCTCGGACTAGCGGGGGAACCCAGTACTTC
CSARTSGGTQYF
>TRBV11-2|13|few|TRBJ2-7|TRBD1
TGTGCCAGCAGTCATGGGACAGCCTACGAGCAGTACTTC
CASSHGTAYEQYF
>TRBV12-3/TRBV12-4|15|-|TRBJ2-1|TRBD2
TGTGCCAGCGCCCCGCATACTAGCGGGGGTAATGAGCAGTTCTTC
CASAPHTSGGNEQFF
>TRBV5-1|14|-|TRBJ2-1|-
TGCGCCAGCAGCGGGGGACTGGACTACAATGAGCAGTTCTTC
CASSGGLDYNEQFF
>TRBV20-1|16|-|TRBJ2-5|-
TGCAGTGCTAGAGATTACCGGAGGGGGCAGCAAGAGACCCAGTACTTC
CSARDYRRGQQETQYF
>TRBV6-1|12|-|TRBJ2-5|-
TGTGCCAGCGGACAGCCTGAAGAGACCCAGTACTTC
CASGQPEETQYF
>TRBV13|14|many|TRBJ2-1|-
TGTGCCAGCAGCTTAACAGGGATAGTAAATGAGCAGTTCTTC
CASSLTGIVNEQFF
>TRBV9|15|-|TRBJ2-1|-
TGTGCCAGCAGCGCGGTCCCCGGACAATACAATGAGCAGTTCTTC
CASSAVPGQYNEQFF
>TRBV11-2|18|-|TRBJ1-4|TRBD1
TGTGCCAGCAGCTTCCCCACAGGGGGGTTTGCAACTAATGAAAAACTGTTTTTT
CASSFPTGGFATNEKLFF
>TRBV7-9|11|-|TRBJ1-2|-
TGTGCCAGCAGAGGAGTAGGTGGCTACACCTTC
CASRGVGGYTF
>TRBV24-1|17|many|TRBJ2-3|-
TGTGCCACCAGTGATTTGCGGGCAGGCAGGAGACAAGGTACGCAGTATTTT
CATSDLRAGRRQGTQYF
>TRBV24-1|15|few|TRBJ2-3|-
TGTGCCACCAGCGGAGGCCAGGGGCGCTCAGATACGCAGTATTTT
CATSGGQGRSDTQYF
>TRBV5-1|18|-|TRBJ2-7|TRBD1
TGCGCCAGCAGCTTGGCTAAAGAGACAGGGGGTCGCTCCTACGAGCAGTACTTC
CASSLAKETGGRSYEQYF
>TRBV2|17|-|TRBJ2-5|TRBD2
TGTGCCAGCAGAGGGCTAGCGGGGGCAAAGACCAAAGAGACCCAGTACTTC
CASRGLAGAKTKETQYF
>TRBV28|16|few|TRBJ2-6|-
TGTGCCAGCAGTTTTCAGGGGGGCGCTGGGGCCAACGTCCTGACTTTC
CASSFQGGAGANVLTF
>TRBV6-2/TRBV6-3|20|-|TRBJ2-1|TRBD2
TGTGCCAGCAGTTTCGGGACTAGCGGGGGCCTTAGGAGCTCCTACAATGAGCAGTTCTTC
CASSFGTSGGLRSSYNEQFF
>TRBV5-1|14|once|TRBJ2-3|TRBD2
TGCGCCAGCAGCATTAGCGGGGGGAAAGATACGCAGTATTTT
CASSISGGKDTQYF
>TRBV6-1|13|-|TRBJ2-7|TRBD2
TGTGCCAGCAGTGAGAGACTAGCCCACGAGCAGTACTTC
CASSERLAHEQYF